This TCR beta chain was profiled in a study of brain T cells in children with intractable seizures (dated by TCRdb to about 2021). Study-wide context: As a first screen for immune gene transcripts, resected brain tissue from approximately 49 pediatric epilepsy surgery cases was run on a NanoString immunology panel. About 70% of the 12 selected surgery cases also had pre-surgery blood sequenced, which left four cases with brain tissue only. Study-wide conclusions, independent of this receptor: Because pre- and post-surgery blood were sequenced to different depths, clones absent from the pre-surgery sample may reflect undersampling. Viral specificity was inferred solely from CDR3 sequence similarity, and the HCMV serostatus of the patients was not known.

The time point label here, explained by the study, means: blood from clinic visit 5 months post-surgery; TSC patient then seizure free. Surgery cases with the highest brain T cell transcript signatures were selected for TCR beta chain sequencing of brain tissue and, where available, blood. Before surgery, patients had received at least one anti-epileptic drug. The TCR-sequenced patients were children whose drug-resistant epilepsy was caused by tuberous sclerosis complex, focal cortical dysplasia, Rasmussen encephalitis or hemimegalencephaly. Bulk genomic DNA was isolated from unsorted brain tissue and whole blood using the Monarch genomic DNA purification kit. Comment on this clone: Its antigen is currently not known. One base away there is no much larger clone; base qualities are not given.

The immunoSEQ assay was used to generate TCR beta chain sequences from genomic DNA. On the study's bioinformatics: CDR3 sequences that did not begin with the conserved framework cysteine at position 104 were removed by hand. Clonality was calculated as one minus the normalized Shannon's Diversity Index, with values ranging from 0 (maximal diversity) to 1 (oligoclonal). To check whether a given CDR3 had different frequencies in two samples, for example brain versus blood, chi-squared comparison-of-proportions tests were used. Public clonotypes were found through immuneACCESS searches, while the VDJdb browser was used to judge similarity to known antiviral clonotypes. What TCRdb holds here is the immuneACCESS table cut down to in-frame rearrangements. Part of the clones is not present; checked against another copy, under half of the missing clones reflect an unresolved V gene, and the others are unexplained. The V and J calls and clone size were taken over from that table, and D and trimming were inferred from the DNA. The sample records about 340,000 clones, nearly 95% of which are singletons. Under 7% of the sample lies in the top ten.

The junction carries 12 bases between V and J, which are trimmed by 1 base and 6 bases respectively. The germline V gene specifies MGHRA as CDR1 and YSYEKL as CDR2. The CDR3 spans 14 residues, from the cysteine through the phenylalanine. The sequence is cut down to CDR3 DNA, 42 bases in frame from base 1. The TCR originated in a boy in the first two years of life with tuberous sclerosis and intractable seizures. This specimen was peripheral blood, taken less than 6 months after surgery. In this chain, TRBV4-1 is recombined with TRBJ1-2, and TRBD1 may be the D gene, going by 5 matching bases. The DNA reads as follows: TGCGCCAGCAGCCAAGTGGGGCGGGAGAATGGCTACACCTTC. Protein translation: CASSQVGRENGYTF.